This T cell receptor (beta chain) was sequenced for a study of beta chain features in type 1 diabetes. Study findings and constraints: Any HLA type influence on TCRB rearrangement was left unresolved here. The study found that naive, central memory and Treg TCRB repertoires appeared more similar in patients than in healthy donors. The study found moderately but significantly shorter TCRB CDR3s in all four CD4+ subsets of Type 1 diabetes patients.

A word on this clone: Its specificity is unknown.

Expressed TCRB transcripts were sequenced, since all the RNA that had been isolated was reverse transcribed. The repertoire was sequenced with immunoSEQ multiplex PCR; TCRdb's copy has only in-frame clones and lacks some. The profile covers roughly 140,000 clones, with about 9.3% appearing a single time and around 0.5% taken by the ten largest. V gave up 5 bases and J gave up 4 bases, with 20 bases separating them. This CDR3 is built from 16 residues. Per germline, CDR1 SEHNR and CDR2 FQNEAQ (reference sequence). This clonotype originated in a man aged 25-45 years with type 1 diabetes. The sample was central memory CD4+ T cells from blood. The gene calls are TRBV7-9 and TRBJ1-2; possible D gene TRBD1, 6 bases. The CDR3 here is CASSRAGQNFPYGYTF. The CDR3 bases are TGTGCCAGCAGCCGAGCCGGACAGAATTTCCCCTATGGCTACACCTTC.